This paragraph covers one TCR beta chain sequence. Per the study methods: The authors estimated nucleated cell counts from reference gene primer amplification. Some clones are missing from TCRdb's copy, which holds only in-frame ones; the method was immunoSEQ multiplex PCR. V and J calls and clone size follow that table, whereas D and trimming were derived from the DNA. The repertoire includes 70,000 or so clones, 75% to 85% of them detected once, and roughly 6% sits in the top ten. The data stem from a study of blood T cell repertoires in COVID-19. Trimming stripped 7 bases from V and 0 bases from J, with 11 bases between. The CDR3 is made up of 14 amino acids. CDR1 SGHRS and CDR2 YFSETQ come from the germline V gene.

The receptor's source is a woman aged 55-69 years with acute or convalescent COVID-19. What was sequenced was peripheral blood. The V call is TRBV5-1, the J call TRBJ1-5; D might be TRBD1 (6 bases). The CDR3 loop reads CASRTDYSNQPQHF. CDR3 nucleotide sequence: TGCGCCAGCCGGACAGACTATAGCAATCAGCCCCAGCATTTT.